The entry that follows covers one TCR beta chain sequence. This CDR3 has 15 amino acids. Trimming stripped 0 bases from V and 4 bases from J, with 10 bases between. Germline V gene lookup returns CDR1 MNHNS and CDR2 SASEGT. Methods used by the authors: Nucleated cell number was recorded as an estimate derived from reference gene primer amplification. Measured with immunoSEQ multiplex PCR; TCRdb has only the in-frame clones, and not every one. The V and J calls and clone size come from that table; D and trimming were worked out from the DNA. The sample lists roughly 200,000 clones, roughly 86% occurring once. The data derive from a study of blood T cell repertoires in COVID-19. Background on the study: Samples came from the United States, Italy and Spain, spanning acute and convalescent COVID-19. PBMCs, B-cell-depleted T cells, or T cells were the source of the cDNA or gDNA that made up the material.

This clonotype was obtained from a man in his late teens or twenties with active or convalescent COVID-19. The chain is built from TRBV6-1 and TRBJ1-5, with D maybe TRBD1 (5 bases). The sequenced material came from peripheral blood. CDR3 coding DNA: TGTGCCAGCAGTGAAGCTGGGGCCCCAAATCAGCCCCAGCATTTT. Translation: CASSEAGAPNQPQHF.